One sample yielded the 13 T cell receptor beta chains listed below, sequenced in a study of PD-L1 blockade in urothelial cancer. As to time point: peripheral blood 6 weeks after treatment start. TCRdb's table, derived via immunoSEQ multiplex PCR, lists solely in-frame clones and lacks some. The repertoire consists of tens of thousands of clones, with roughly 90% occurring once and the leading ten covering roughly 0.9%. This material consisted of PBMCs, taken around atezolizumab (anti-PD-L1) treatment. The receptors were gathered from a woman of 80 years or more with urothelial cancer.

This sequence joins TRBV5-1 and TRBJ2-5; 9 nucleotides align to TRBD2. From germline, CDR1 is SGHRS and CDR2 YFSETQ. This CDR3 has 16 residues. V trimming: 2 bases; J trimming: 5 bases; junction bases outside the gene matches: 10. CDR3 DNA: TGCGCCAGCAGCTTCTCCCCTAGCGGGATTGGGGAGACCCAGTACTTC. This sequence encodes CASSFSPSGIGETQYF.

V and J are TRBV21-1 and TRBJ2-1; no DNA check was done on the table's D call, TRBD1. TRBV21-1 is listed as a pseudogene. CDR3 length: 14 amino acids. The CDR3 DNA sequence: TGTGCCAGCAGCCGGGACAGGGTTTACAATGAGCAGTTCTTC. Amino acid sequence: CASSRDRVYNEQFF.

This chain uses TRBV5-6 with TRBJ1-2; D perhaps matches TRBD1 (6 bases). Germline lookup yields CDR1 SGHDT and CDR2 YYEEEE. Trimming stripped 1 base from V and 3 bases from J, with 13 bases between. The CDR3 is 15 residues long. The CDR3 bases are TGTGCCAGCAGCTTGTTGGGGGCGCGGGACTATGGCTACACCTTC. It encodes CASSLLGARDYGYTF.

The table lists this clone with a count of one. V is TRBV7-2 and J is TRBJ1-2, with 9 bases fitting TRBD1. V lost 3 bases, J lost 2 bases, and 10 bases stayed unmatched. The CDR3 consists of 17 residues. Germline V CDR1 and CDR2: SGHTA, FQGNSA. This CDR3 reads CASSFSTGGGRNYGYTF. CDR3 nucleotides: TGTGCCAGCAGCTTTTCCACAGGGGGCGGAAGAAACTATGGCTACACCTTC. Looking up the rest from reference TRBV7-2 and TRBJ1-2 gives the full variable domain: GAGVSQSPSNKVTEKGKDVELRCDPISGHTALYWYRQSLGQGLEFLIYFQGNSAPDKSGLPSDRFSAERTGGSVSTLTIQRTQQEDSAVYLCASSFSTGGGRNYGYTFGSGTRLTVV.

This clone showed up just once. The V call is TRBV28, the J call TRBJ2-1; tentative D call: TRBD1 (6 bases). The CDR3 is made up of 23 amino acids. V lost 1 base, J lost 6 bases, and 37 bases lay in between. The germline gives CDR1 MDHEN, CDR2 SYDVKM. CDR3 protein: CASSLFLGPGAVSRTGGTNEQFF. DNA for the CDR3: TGTGCCAGCAGTTTATTTTTGGGCCCCGGAGCCGTCAGTAGGACTGGGGGCACCAATGAGCAGTTCTTC.

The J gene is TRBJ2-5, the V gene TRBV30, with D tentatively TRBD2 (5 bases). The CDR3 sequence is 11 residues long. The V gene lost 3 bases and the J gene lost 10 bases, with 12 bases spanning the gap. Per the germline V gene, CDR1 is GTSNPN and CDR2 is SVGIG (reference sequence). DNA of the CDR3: TGTGCCTGGAGGACCGGGGTAGGCCAGTACTTC. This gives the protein CAWRTGVGQYF.

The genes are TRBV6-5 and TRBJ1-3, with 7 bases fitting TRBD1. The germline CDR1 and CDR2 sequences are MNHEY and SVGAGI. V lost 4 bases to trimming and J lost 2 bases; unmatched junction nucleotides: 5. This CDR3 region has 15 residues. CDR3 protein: CASSLTTGAGNTIYF. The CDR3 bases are TGTGCCAGCAGTTTGACTACAGGGGCTGGAAACACCATATATTTT.

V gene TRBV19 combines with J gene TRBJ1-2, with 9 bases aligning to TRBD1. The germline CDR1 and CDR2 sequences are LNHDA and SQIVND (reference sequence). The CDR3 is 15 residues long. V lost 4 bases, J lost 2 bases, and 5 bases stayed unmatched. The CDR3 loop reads CASSTGQGRNYGYTF. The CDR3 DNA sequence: TGTGCCAGTAGTACTGGACAGGGGAGGAACTATGGCTACACCTTC.

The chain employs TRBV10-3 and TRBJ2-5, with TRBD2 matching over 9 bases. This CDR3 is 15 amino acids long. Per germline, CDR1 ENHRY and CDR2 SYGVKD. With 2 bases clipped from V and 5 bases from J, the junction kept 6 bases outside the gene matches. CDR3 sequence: CAISEIAGGHETQYF. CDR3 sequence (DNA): TGTGCCATCAGTGAGATTGCGGGAGGGCACGAGACCCAGTACTTC.

The DNA of the CDR3 is TGTGCCAGTAGTATGCTAGCGTCCGAGCAGTACTTC. It yields the protein CASSMLASEQYF. The chain couples TRBV19 to TRBJ2-7, with a weak D call TRBD2 (6 bases). This CDR3 is 12 amino acids long. Trimming cost V 3 bases and J 6 bases, with 9 bases left between them. The germline gives CDR1 LNHDA, CDR2 SQIVND (reference sequence).

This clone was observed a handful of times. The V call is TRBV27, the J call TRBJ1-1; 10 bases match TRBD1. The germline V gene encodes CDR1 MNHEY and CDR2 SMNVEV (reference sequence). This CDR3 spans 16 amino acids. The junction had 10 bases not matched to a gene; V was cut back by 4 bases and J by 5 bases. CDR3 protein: CASSSADRGVGTEAFF. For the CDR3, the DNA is TGTGCCAGCAGTTCAGCGGACAGGGGGGTTGGGACTGAAGCTTTCTTT.

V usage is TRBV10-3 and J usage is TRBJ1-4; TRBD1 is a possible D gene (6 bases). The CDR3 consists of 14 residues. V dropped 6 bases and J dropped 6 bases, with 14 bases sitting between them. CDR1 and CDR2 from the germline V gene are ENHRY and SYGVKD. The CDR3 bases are TGTGCCATCAGAAACAGGGAAGGCGATGAAAAACTGTTTTTT. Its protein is CAIRNREGDEKLFF.

The CDR3 is CASSLGGGQIVEAFF. The CDR3 DNA reads TGCGCCAGCAGCTTGGGGGGGGGCCAGATAGTTGAAGCTTTCTTT. The chain recombines TRBV5-1 with TRBJ1-1; D possibly corresponds to TRBD1 (6 bases). V was cut by 0 bases and J by 7 bases, with 16 bases left in between. From germline, CDR1 is SGHRS and CDR2 YFSETQ. The CDR3 is 15 amino acids.